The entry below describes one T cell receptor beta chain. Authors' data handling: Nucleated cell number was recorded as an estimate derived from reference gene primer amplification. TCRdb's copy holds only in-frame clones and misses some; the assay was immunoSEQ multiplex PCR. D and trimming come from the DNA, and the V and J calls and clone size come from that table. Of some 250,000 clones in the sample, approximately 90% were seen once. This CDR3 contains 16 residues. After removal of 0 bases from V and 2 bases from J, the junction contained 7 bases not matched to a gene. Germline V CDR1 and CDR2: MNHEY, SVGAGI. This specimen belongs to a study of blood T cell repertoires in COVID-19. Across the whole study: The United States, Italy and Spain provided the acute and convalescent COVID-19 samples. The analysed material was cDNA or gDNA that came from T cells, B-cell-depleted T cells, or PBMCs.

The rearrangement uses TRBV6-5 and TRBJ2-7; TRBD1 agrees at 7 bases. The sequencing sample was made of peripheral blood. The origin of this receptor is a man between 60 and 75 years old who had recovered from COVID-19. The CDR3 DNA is TGTGCCAGCAGTTACTCCCCGGGACAGAGCACCTACGAGCAGTACTTC. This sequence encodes CASSYSPGQSTYEQYF.